This TCR beta chain was identified in a study of T cells in Graves' hyperthyroidism and ophthalmopathy. Study conclusions and caveats: Most clonotypes expanded in the thyroid (above 0.001) were also present in blood.

CDR1 is SQVTM and CDR2 is ANQGSEA in the germline V gene. The CDR3 spans 13 residues. The V end was cut by 8 bases, the J end by 4 bases, with 17 bases between. On this clonotype itself: What it recognizes is unknown.

Amplification targeted TCR beta CDR3 regions from RNA transcripts. The TCR CDR3 first-round RT-PCR relied on the HTBI primer set. TCRdb fed the multiplex PCR reads into MiXCR, producing one record per CDR3 protein. The sample has hundreds of thousands of distinct CDR3 sequences, 35% to 40% seen once. Sequenced: blood. This chain joins TRBV29-1 and TRBJ1-2; tentative D call: TRBD1 (6 bases). This clonotype was sampled from a man aged 18-30 years with Graves' hyperthyroidism. The CDR3 loop is CSSLSRDIYGYTF. The CDR3, as DNA: TGCAGCAGTTTATCCCGGGACATCTATGGCTACACCTTC.